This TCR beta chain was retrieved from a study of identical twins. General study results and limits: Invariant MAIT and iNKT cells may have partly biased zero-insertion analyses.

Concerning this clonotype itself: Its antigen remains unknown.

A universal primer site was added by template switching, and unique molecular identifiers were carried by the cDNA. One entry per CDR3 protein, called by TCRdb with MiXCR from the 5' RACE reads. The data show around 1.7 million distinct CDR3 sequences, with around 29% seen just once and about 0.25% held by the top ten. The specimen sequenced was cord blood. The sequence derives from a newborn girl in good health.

The CDR3 region has the DNA TGTGCCAGCAGCCCTCAGCTCGGGACTAGCGGCACAGATACGCAGTATTTT. Translated, it gives CASSPQLGTSGTDTQYF. The V call is TRBV6-8, the J call TRBJ2-3, with TRBD2 identical over 10 bases. Germline values: CDR1 MNHGY, CDR2 SAAAGT. The CDR3 is 17 amino acids. The V and J ends lost 6 bases and 1 base, in that order; junction bases with no gene match: 10.